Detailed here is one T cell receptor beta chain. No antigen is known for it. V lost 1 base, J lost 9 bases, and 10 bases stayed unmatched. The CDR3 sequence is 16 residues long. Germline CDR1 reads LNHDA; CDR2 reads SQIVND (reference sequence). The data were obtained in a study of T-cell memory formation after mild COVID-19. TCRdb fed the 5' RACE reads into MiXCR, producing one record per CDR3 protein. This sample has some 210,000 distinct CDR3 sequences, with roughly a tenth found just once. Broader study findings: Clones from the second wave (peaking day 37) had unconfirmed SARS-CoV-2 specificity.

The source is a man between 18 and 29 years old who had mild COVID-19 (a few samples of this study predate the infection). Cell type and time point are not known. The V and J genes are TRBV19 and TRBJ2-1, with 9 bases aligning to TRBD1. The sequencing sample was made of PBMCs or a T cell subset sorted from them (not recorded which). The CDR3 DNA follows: TGTGCCAGTAGTATAGTCTTAGGGGACAGGGTAAGTGAGCAGTTCTTC. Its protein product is CASSIVLGDRVSEQFF.